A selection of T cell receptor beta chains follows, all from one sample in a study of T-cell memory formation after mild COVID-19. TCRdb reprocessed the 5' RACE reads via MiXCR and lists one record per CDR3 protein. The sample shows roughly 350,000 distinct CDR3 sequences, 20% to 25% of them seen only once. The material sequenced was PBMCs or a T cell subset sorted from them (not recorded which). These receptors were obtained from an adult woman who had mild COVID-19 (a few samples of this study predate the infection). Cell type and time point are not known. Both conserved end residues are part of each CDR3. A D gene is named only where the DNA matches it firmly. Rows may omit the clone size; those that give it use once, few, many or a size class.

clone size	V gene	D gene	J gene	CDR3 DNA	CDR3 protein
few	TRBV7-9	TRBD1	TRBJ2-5	TGTGCCAGCAGCCCAACCGGGACAGGTGACCAAGAGACCCAGTACTTC	CASSPTGTGDQETQYF
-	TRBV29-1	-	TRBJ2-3	TGCAGCGTTGAAGTCAGGCAGAATACGCAGTATTTT	CSVEVRQNTQYF
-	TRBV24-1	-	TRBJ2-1	TGTGCCACCAGTCCGCCCTTCGCCGACAATGAGCAGTTCTTC	CATSPPFADNEQFF
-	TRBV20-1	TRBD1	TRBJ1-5	TGCAGTGCTAGAGATCGGGGACAGGGAACATATAGCAATCAGCCCCAGCATTTT	CSARDRGQGTYSNQPQHF
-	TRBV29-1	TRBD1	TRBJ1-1	TGCAGCGTCGGGACAGGGTTTAACACTGAAGCTTTCTTT	CSVGTGFNTEAFF
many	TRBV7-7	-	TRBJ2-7	TGTGCTAGCAGCCAGGGACTCTCCTACGAGCAGTACTTC	CASSQGLSYEQYF
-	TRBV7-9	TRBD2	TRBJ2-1	TGTGCCAGCAGCCCTAGGAGCGGGGGGTGGGATGAGCAGTTCTTC	CASSPRSGGWDEQFF
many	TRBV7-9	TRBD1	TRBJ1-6	TGTGCCAGCAGCCCTGGGACAGGGGCGAATTCACCCCTCCACTTT	CASSPGTGANSPLHF
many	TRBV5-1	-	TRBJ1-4	TGCGCCAGCAGCTTGGAAGGCCGAGAAAAACTGTTTTTT	CASSLEGREKLFF
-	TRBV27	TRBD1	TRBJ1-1	TGTGCCACCTCACAGGGGGGAACTGAAGCTTTCTTT	CATSQGGTEAFF
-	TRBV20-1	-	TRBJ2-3	TGCAGTGCTTCCGATAGCGGAAGCACAGATACGCAGTATTTT	CSASDSGSTDTQYF
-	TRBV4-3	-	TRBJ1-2	TGCGCCAGCAGCCAAGACGAGGGAGGCAACTATGGCTACACCTTC	CASSQDEGGNYGYTF
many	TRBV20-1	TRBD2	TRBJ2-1	TGCAGTGCTAGTCCCTTACCGGGACTAGCGGGAGGAATATCCTACAATGAGCAGTTCTTC	CSASPLPGLAGGISYNEQFF
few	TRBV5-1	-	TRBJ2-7	TGCGCCAGCAGCTTCGGGACACCAGCCTACGAGCAGTACTTC	CASSFGTPAYEQYF
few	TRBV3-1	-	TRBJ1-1	TGTGCCAGCAGCCAAACGGGAGGGGCAGGAGCTTTCTTT	CASSQTGGAGAFF
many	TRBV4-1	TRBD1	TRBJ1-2	TGCGCCAGCAGCCAAGAGGGGACAGGGGGGTTTTATGGCTACACCTTC	CASSQEGTGGFYGYTF
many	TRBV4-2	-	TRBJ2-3	TGTGCCAGCAGCCATTCCGACAGGGAGGTTTCAGATACGCAGTATTTT	CASSHSDREVSDTQYF
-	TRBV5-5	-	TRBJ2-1	TGTGCCAGCAGTAACTATTGGGGCGGGGCCAATGAGCAGTTCTTC	CASSNYWGGANEQFF
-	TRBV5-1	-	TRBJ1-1	TGCGCCAGCAGCCTCTTATGGGGGCATGACACTGAAGCTTTCTTT	CASSLLWGHDTEAFF
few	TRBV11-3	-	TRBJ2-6	TGTGCCAGCAGCTTAAGGAGGGGTAGGGCCAACGTCCTGACTTTC	CASSLRRGRANVLTF
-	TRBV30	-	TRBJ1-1	TGTGCCTGGGACCGCTCCTTCAGGACTGAAGCTTTCTTT	CAWDRSFRTEAFF
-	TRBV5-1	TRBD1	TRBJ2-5	TGCGCCAGCAGCCGCGGGACAGGGACCCAAGAGACCCAGTACTTC	CASSRGTGTQETQYF
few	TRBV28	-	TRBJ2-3	TGTGCCAGCAGGGCGGAAGGGGTCGCAGATACGCAGTATTTT	CASRAEGVADTQYF
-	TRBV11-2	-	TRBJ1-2	TGTGCCAGCAGCTTAGTACGATTTCCTTATGGCTACACCTTC	CASSLVRFPYGYTF
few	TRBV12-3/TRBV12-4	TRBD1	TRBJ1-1	TGTGCCAGCGATGGACAGGGGAACTTGGTCACTGAAGCTTTCTTT	CASDGQGNLVTEAFF
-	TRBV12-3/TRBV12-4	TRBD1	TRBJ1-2	TGTGCCAGCAGTCCCCGGGAGGGGGCCGGCTATGGCTACACCTTC	CASSPREGAGYGYTF
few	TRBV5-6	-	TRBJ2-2	TGTGCCAGCAGCTTGGGACCGGGAAGCACCGGGGAGCTGTTTTTT	CASSLGPGSTGELFF
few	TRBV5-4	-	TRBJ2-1	TGTGCCAGCAGCTTGGACACGGACAATGAGCAGTTCTTC	CASSLDTDNEQFF
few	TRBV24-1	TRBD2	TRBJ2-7	TGTGCCACCAGTGAGTCCGGGACTAGCGGGACCTACGAGCAGTACTTC	CATSESGTSGTYEQYF
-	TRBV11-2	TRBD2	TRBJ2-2	TGTGCCAGCAGCCCGACTAGCGGGGGGGTCGCGAACACCGGGGAGCTGTTTTTT	CASSPTSGGVANTGELFF
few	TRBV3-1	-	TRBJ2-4	TGTGCCAGCAGCCAGTTGGGGGTGGAAAGAAACATTCAGTACTTC	CASSQLGVERNIQYF
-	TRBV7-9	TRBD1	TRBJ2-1	TGTGCCAGCAGCCAAGACAGGGGCTTTTGGTTCTTC	CASSQDRGFWFF
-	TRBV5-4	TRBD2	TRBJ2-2	TGTGCCAGCAGTTTGGGGTACGGGGGGGACACCGGGGAGCTGTTTTTT	CASSLGYGGDTGELFF
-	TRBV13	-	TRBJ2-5	TGTGCCAGCAGCCCCATGTTCGGGGGAGAGACCCAGTACTTC	CASSPMFGGETQYF
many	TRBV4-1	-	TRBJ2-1	TGCGCCAGCAGCCGTAACGGGGGGCTAATGGATGAGCAGTTCTTC	CASSRNGGLMDEQFF
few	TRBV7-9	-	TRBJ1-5	TGTGCCAGCAGCTCGGTAGGAACTAATCAGCCCCAGCATTTT	CASSSVGTNQPQHF
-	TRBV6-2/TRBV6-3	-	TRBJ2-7	TGTGCCAGCAGTCCCCCCCCCGAGCAGTACTTC	CASSPPPEQYF
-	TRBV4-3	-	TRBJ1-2	TGCGCCAGCAGCCAACTCGGTAACACCTATAACTATGGCTACACCTTC	CASSQLGNTYNYGYTF
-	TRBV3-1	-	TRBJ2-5	TGTGCCAGCAGCCAGTTCGGGGGGCTGGACGAGACCCAGTACTTC	CASSQFGGLDETQYF
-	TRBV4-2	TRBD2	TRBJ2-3	TGTGCCAGCAGCCAAACTAGCGGGGCGCTTCCTAGCACAGATACGCAGTATTTT	CASSQTSGALPSTDTQYF
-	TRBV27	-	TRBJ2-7	TGTGCCAGCAGTTTATGGGGGACTGGGTCCTACGAGCAGTACTTC	CASSLWGTGSYEQYF
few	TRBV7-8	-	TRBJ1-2	TGTGCCAGCAGCTTAGCCTCAGCAATTGTTGGGGGTGGCTACACCTTC	CASSLASAIVGGGYTF
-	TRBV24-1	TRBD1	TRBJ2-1	TGTGCCACCAGTGATATTATAGGACAGGGTACAAACTACAATGAGCAGTTCTTC	CATSDIIGQGTNYNEQFF